Shown below are 26 T cell receptor beta chains from a single sample sequenced in a study of vaccination and CD4 T cells after COVID-19. Treatment of the sample: approximately nine-day PBMC culture with coronavirus spike peptide pools or control peptides (ViraFEST assay). During the years 2011-2018, before the COVID-19 pandemic, the unexposed donor's CD4+ T cells were collected. Sequence data for DNA of cultured CD4+ T cells were generated by the Oncomine TCR Beta short-read assay. TCRdb re-analysed the PCR reads in MiXCR, keeping a single row per CDR3 protein. The sample yields more than 6,500 distinct CDR3 sequences, roughly 48% seen once. These TCRs are of unknown antigen specificity. Sequencing was performed on CD4+ T cells from blood, cultured in vitro. Receptors originate from a human donor in good health.

The gene calls are TRBV5-1 and TRBJ1-2; D gene ambiguous. The CDR3 has 14 amino acids. Germline CDR1 reads SGHRS; CDR2 reads YFSETQ. V was pared by 4 bases and J by 6 bases, with 16 bases between. This CDR3 is CASSIQQLTDGYTF. The CDR3 nucleotides read TGCGCCAGCAGCATACAACAGCTTACAGATGGCTACACCTTC.

Only a few counts were recorded for this clonotype. The J gene is TRBJ1-2, the V gene TRBV7-9; TRBD1 matches 10 bases. Trimming at V came to 1 base and at J to 7 bases, leaving 3 bases not matched to a gene. CDR1 and CDR2 from the germline V gene are SEHNR and FQNEAQ (reference sequence). The CDR3 spans 14 residues. The CDR3, as DNA: TGTGCCAGCAGCTTAGGACAGGGGGCGGCTGGCTACACCTTC. It encodes CASSLGQGAAGYTF.

This chain links TRBV20-1 with TRBJ1-6; D uncertain. Trimming left V 6 bases short and J 10 bases short, with 19 bases between. This CDR3 has 14 amino acids. Germline CDR1 is DFQATT and CDR2 is SNEGSKA (reference sequence). The CDR3: CSAIPTGFDSPLHF. The DNA for the CDR3 is TGCAGTGCCATCCCAACCGGATTCGACTCACCCCTCCACTTT.

The J gene is TRBJ2-3, the V gene TRBV5-1, with 7 positions matching TRBD2. V was pared by 0 bases and J by 1 base, with 5 bases of the junction left unmatched. This CDR3 spans 16 amino acids. Germline V gene lookup returns CDR1 SGHRS and CDR2 YFSETQ. CDR3 protein: CASSLGRAGGTDTQYF. In DNA form, the CDR3 reads TGCGCCAGCAGCTTGGGGAGGGCGGGGGGCACAGATACGCAGTATTTT. The variable domain in full, with the rest retrieved from reference TRBV5-1 and TRBJ2-3, is KAGVTQTPRYLIKTRGQQVTLSCSPISGHRSVSWYQQTPGQGLQFLFEYFSETQRNKGNFPGRFSGRQFSNSRSEMNVSTLELGDSALYLCASSLGRAGGTDTQYFGPGTRLTVL.

V and J are TRBV2 and TRBJ1-5; D gene uncertain. Trimming shortened V by 7 bases and J by 3 bases, and 10 bases separated the two germline ends. This CDR3 is 13 amino acids long. Per the germline V gene, CDR1 is SNHLY and CDR2 is FYNNEI. The CDR3 sequence: CASMEQPNQPQHF. The DNA for the CDR3 is TGTGCCAGCATGGAACAGCCCAATCAGCCCCAGCATTTT.

The rearrangement uses TRBV7-9 and TRBJ1-1; 7 bases align to TRBD1. The CDR3 has 13 residues. Germline-derived CDR1 and CDR2 are SEHNR and FQNEAQ (reference sequence). V dropped 2 bases and J dropped 6; count of bases not matched to a gene: 3. The CDR3 protein is CASSLSQGAEAFF. CDR3 DNA: TGTGCCAGCAGCTTATCCCAGGGGGCTGAAGCTTTCTTT.

This clonotype turned up a few times. The rearrangement links TRBV11-2 to TRBJ2-7; D call uncertain. Germline CDR1 is SGHAT and CDR2 is FQNNGV. The CDR3 runs to 12 residues. V dropped 7 bases and J dropped 3 bases, with 10 bases sitting between them. For the CDR3, the DNA is TGTGCCAGCAAAGGCAGAGACTACGAGCAGTACTTC. Protein sequence: CASKGRDYEQYF.

By sample share, this clonotype is medium-sized (0.01 to 0.1%). The chain employs TRBV6-1 and TRBJ2-7; 7 positions agree with TRBD2. Trimming cost V 3 bases and J 2 bases; bases outside gene matches: 7. This CDR3 contains 15 residues. Germline V lookup: CDR1 MNHNS, CDR2 SASEGT. DNA for the CDR3: TGTGCCAGCAGTGAGGGGGGGGGGAGGCCCTACGAGCAGTACTTC. Protein: CASSEGGGRPYEQYF.

This clonotype was found a few times. The V and J genes are TRBV7-9 and TRBJ1-6; no clear D. Germline CDR1 and CDR2: SEHNR and FQNEAQ (reference sequence). Trimming pared 5 bases from V and 7 bases from J, leaving 6 bases between. The CDR3 is 12 residues long. In DNA form, the CDR3 reads TGTGCCAGCAGCGCAAACAATTCACCCCTCCACTTT. Encoded protein: CASSANNSPLHF.

The sample holds one count of this clonotype. The CDR3 reads CSAGGASGSGETQYF. Written as DNA, the CDR3 is TGCAGTGCTGGCGGGGCTAGCGGGAGCGGGGAGACCCAGTACTTC. The V gene is TRBV20-1, the J gene TRBJ2-5; 10 nucleotides align to TRBD2. The CDR3 covers 15 residues. CDR1 DFQATT and CDR2 SNEGSKA come from the germline V gene (reference sequence). V was pared by 5 bases and J by 5 bases, with 11 bases of the junction left unmatched.

Judged by abundance, this clonotype is large (0.1 to 1%). V is TRBV6-2 or TRBV6-3 and J is TRBJ1-1, with a weak D call TRBD1 (6 bases). CDR3 length: 15 residues. Trimming pared 1 base from V and 8 bases from J, leaving 17 bases between. Per germline, CDR1 MNHEY and CDR2 SVGEGT. CDR3 residues: CASSYYSFGGTEAFF. CDR3 coding DNA: TGTGCCAGCAGTTACTACTCTTTCGGGGGCACGGAAGCTTTCTTT.

The chain couples TRBV2 to TRBJ2-1; 8 bases map to TRBD2. Germline V gene data show CDR1 as SNHLY and CDR2 as FYNNEI. V shed 5 bases and J 4 bases; nucleotides not matched to a gene: 1. This CDR3 is built from 13 residues. The CDR3 is CASSREGYNEQFF. In nucleotides, the CDR3 is TGTGCCAGCAGTCGGGAGGGTTACAATGAGCAGTTCTTC.

This clonotype was seen a few times. The gene calls are TRBV11-3 and TRBJ1-5; D remains ambiguous. Trimming took off 0 bases at V and 0 bases at J, with 9 bases between the two ends. Germline CDR1 is SGHNT and CDR2 is YENEEA. This CDR3 contains 16 residues. The CDR3 nucleotides are TGTGCCAGCAGCTTAGACAGACCGTATAGCAATCAGCCCCAGCATTTT. Translation gives CASSLDRPYSNQPQHF. The full variable domain, rest sourced from reference TRBV11-3 and TRBJ1-5, is EAGVVQSPRYKIIEKKQPVAFWCNPISGHNTLYWYLQNLGQGPELLIRYENEEAVDDSQLPKDRFSAERLKGVDSTLKIQPAELGDSAVYLCASSLDRPYSNQPQHFGDGTRLSIL.

The rearrangement uses TRBV7-9 and TRBJ2-5; D may be TRBD2 (6 bases). The CDR3 sequence is 15 residues long. Germline loops: CDR1 SEHNR, CDR2 FQNEAQ (reference sequence). With 5 bases removed from V and 4 bases from J, the gap between germline ends came to 17 bases. The CDR3 protein is CASSPPTRIGETQYF. As DNA, the CDR3 is TGTGCCAGCAGCCCGCCGACTAGAATAGGAGAGACCCAGTACTTC.

Of note for this clonotype: An end of the junction does not agree with germline; a read error may underlie this. The chain uses TRBV2 and TRBJ2-3, with TRBD1 matching 10 bases. CDR1 SNHLY and CDR2 FYNNEI come from the germline V gene. The CDR3 totals 15 residues. The CDR3 loop is CASREGQGGTDTQYF. Written as DNA, the CDR3 is TGTGCCAGCAGGGAAGGACAGGGGGGCACAGATACGCAGTATTTT.

This clonotype was recorded a few times. The V gene is TRBV10-3, the J gene TRBJ1-1; no reliable D call. CDR3 length equals 13 residues. CDR1 and CDR2 from the germline V gene are ENHRY and SYGVKD. The V gene lost 8 bases and the J gene lost 3 bases, with 13 bases spanning the gap. CDR3 region: CAIRWLEDTEAFF. CDR3 nucleotide sequence: TGTGCCATCCGATGGTTAGAGGACACTGAAGCTTTCTTT.

This chain links TRBV6-5 with TRBJ2-1; tentatively, D is TRBD2 (6 bases). The CDR3 has 17 amino acids. CDR1 MNHEY and CDR2 SVGAGI come from the germline V gene. Trimming removed 4 bases at V and 2 bases at J, with 18 bases between. This CDR3 reads CASSSTRRGNTYNEQFF. The CDR3 bases are TGTGCCAGCAGTTCCACCCGCCGGGGGAATACCTACAATGAGCAGTTCTTC.

The CDR3 sequence is CASSLARGNEQYF. CDR3 in DNA: TGTGCCAGCAGCTTAGCGAGGGGGAACGAGCAGTACTTC. This chain connects TRBV7-8 to TRBJ2-7, with D perhaps TRBD1 (6 bases). Per germline, CDR1 SGHVS and CDR2 FQNEAQ. This CDR3 has 13 amino acids. The V end was cut by 0 bases, the J end by 5 bases, with 8 bases between.

V and J are TRBV28 and TRBJ2-7, with TRBD2 matching 12 bases. V shed 3 bases, J shed 2 bases, and the junction held 2 bases outside the gene matches. CDR3 length equals 15 residues. Germline V gives CDR1 MDHEN, CDR2 SYDVKM. The DNA of the CDR3 is TGTGCCAGCAGTTTTTGGACTAGCGGGGCCTACGAGCAGTACTTC. This encodes CASSFWTSGAYEQYF.

This clonotype occurred a few times. This chain connects TRBV2 to TRBJ1-5; D unclear. The germline V gene encodes CDR1 SNHLY and CDR2 FYNNEI. The length of the CDR3 is 14 residues. Trimming pared 5 bases from V and 2 bases from J, leaving 10 bases between. In DNA, the CDR3 is TGTGCCAGCAGTATAAGGGCCGGCAATCAGCCCCAGCATTTT. This codes for CASSIRAGNQPQHF. The variable domain in full, with the rest retrieved from reference TRBV2 and TRBJ1-5, is EPEVTQTPSHQVTQMGQEVILRCVPISNHLYFYWYRQILGQKVEFLVSFYNNEISEKSEIFDDQFSVERPDGSNFTLKIRSTKLEDSAMYFCASSIRAGNQPQHFGDGTRLSIL.

The chain has TRBV15 and TRBJ2-3; D is unresolved. There are 16 residues in the CDR3. Germline CDR1 LNHNV, CDR2 YYDKDF (reference sequence). V gave up 2 bases and J gave up 3 bases, with 15 bases separating them. CDR3 amino acids: CATSRLRALGTDTQYF. The CDR3 nucleotides are TGTGCCACCAGCAGACTTCGGGCGTTGGGTACAGATACGCAGTATTTT.

This rearrangement joins TRBV6-1 to TRBJ2-7; 12 nucleotides line up with TRBD2. This CDR3 comprises 17 residues. After removal of 6 bases from V and 5 bases from J, the junction contained 14 bases not matched to a gene. Germline assignment: CDR1 MNHNS and CDR2 SASEGT. The CDR3, as DNA: TGTGCCAGCAGCAGAGGGCCAGTGACTAGCGGGGGTAACGAGCAGTACTTC. It is translated as CASSRGPVTSGGNEQYF.

This rearrangement joins TRBV2 to TRBJ2-5; D gene unclear. Per germline, CDR1 SNHLY and CDR2 FYNNEI. Trimming took off 1 base at V and 0 bases at J, with 6 bases between the two ends. The CDR3 is 14 amino acids. This chain's CDR3 is CASSEVRNQETQYF. DNA of the CDR3: TGTGCCAGCAGTGAAGTGCGAAACCAAGAGACCCAGTACTTC.

The DNA for the CDR3 is TGTGCCATCAGCCTGGGACAGAGCACAGATACGCAGTATTTT. This sequence encodes CAISLGQSTDTQYF. The chain couples TRBV10-3 to TRBJ2-3; 7 bases are a match to TRBD1. CDR1 and CDR2 (germline): ENHRY, SYGVKD. The CDR3 has 14 residues. V shed 6 bases and J 0 bases; nucleotides not matched to a gene: 3.

This chain joins TRBV24-1 and TRBJ2-2; D is possibly TRBD1 (6 bases). The V and J ends lost 2 bases and 2 bases respectively, with 8 bases between them. The CDR3 consists of 15 residues. Germline CDR1 KGHDR, CDR2 SFDVKD. CDR3: CATSDWTVNTGELFF. The DNA for the CDR3 is TGTGCCACCAGTGATTGGACAGTTAACACCGGGGAGCTGTTTTTT.

This clonotype showed up just a few times. The CDR3 DNA reads as TGTGCCAGCAGTTCGGCGGGCGCGTATGGCTACACCTTC. This gives the protein CASSSAGAYGYTF. V and J are TRBV27 and TRBJ1-2; the D is unclear. CDR1 is MNHEY and CDR2 is SMNVEV in the germline V gene (reference sequence). This CDR3 has 13 amino acids. Trimming left V 4 bases short and J 5 bases short, with 11 bases between.